The 19 T cell receptor beta chains given below trace back to one sample, sequenced in a study of T cell responses to AZD1222 COVID-19 vaccine. Only in-frame clones appear in the TCRdb table, and some are missing; sequencing was by immunoSEQ multiplex PCR. Of under 150,000 clones listed, less than 90% are singletons. The sequences come from peripheral blood, collected on day 0 of AZD1222 vaccination. All receptors derive from an adult in good health.

The genes are TRBV7-2 and TRBJ1-5; 11 bases map to TRBD1. This CDR3 has 18 amino acids. With 6 bases clipped from V and 0 bases from J, the junction kept 10 bases outside the gene matches. Germline loops: CDR1 SGHTA, CDR2 FQGNSA. The CDR3 DNA sequence: TGTGCCAGCAGTCGTCCGGGACAGGGGGTCTATAGCAATCAGCCCCAGCATTTT. This gives the protein CASSRPGQGVYSNQPQHF.

V gene TRBV4-3 combines with J gene TRBJ1-2; a weak D match, TRBD1 (5 bases). This CDR3 region has 15 residues. Germline loops: CDR1 LGHNA, CDR2 YSLEER. Trimming removed 0 bases at V and 3 bases at J, with 11 bases between. CDR3: CASSQDGAEYYGYTF. The CDR3 region has the DNA TGCGCCAGCAGCCAAGACGGGGCAGAGTACTATGGCTACACCTTC.

V is TRBV7-8 and J is TRBJ2-4; D ambiguous. The CDR3 covers 13 residues. V dropped 9 bases and J dropped 1 base, with 10 bases sitting between them. Germline CDR1 SGHVS, CDR2 FQNEAQ. CDR3 loop: CASGARAKNIQYF. The CDR3 nucleotides are TGTGCCAGTGGAGCCAGGGCCAAAAACATTCAGTACTTC.

Only one count was recorded for this clone. CDR3 region: CASSSSGTYTGELFF. CDR3 nucleotide sequence: TGTGCCAGCAGTTCCAGCGGGACTTACACCGGGGAGCTGTTTTTT. The chain employs TRBV6-2 or TRBV6-3 and TRBJ2-2, with TRBD2 matching 7 bases. The trim removed 4 bases at V and 3 bases at J, leaving 5 bases unmatched. The CDR3 has 15 amino acids. The germline V gene has CDR1 MNHEY and CDR2 SVGEGT.

DNA of the CDR3: TGCGCCAGCAGCCTCGATTACCTTCCGGGACACCCCCGGGGTGGCAATCAGCCCCAGCATTTT. Encoded protein: CASSLDYLPGHPRGGNQPQHF. The chain has TRBV4-3 and TRBJ1-5, with a tentative D call TRBD1 (6 bases). The CDR3 is 21 amino acids. Germline assignment: CDR1 LGHNA and CDR2 YSLEER. Trimming took off 4 bases at V and 2 bases at J, with 30 bases between the two ends.

The chain combines TRBV27 with TRBJ2-7; D gene unclear. This CDR3 has 14 amino acids. In germline, CDR1 is MNHEY, CDR2 SMNVEV (reference sequence). Trimming pared 4 bases from V and 3 bases from J, leaving 13 bases between. DNA of the CDR3: TGTGCCAGCAGTTCCTCTAAAGGAGTCTACGAGCAGTACTTC. This sequence encodes CASSSSKGVYEQYF.

The chain combines TRBV19 with TRBJ1-3, with D uncertain. Germline V gene sequence: CDR1 LNHDA, CDR2 SQIVND (reference sequence). The CDR3 sequence is 16 residues long. Trimming shortened V by 1 base and J by 0 bases, and 10 bases separated the two germline ends. The CDR3: CASSIGGSLSGNTIYF. As DNA, the CDR3 is TGTGCCAGTAGTATAGGTGGCAGCCTCTCTGGAAACACCATATATTTT.

In its sample, this clone was seen a few times. The chain joins TRBV5-5 to TRBJ1-2; no firm D call. CDR1 is SGHKS, CDR2 YYEKEE, per germline (reference sequence). The CDR3 sequence is 14 residues long. The V gene lost 0 bases and the J gene lost 4 bases, with 10 bases spanning the gap. This CDR3 reads CASSLEHGIYGYTF. CDR3 DNA: TGTGCCAGCAGCTTGGAGCACGGTATCTATGGCTACACCTTC.

This rearrangement joins TRBV29-1 to TRBJ1-2; D call uncertain. The CDR3 spans 11 residues. Per the germline V gene, CDR1 is SQVTM and CDR2 is ANQGSEA. Between the trimmed V and J ends, which lost 7 bases and 4 bases, there was a span of 10 bases. The CDR3 DNA follows: TGCAGCGCCAGTCGGGTCTATGGCTACACCTTC. Its protein is CSASRVYGYTF.

The chain links TRBV10-3 to TRBJ2-1; a weak D match, TRBD2 (7 bases). The V end lost 0 bases, the J end lost 0 bases, and 12 bases lay between the germline ends. The CDR3 totals 17 residues. Germline V gene lookup returns CDR1 ENHRY and CDR2 SYGVKD. CDR3 bases: TGTGCCATCAGTGAGTCGGGGGGGCTGAGCTCCTACAATGAGCAGTTCTTC. Its protein product is CAISESGGLSSYNEQFF.

The V call is TRBV18, the J call TRBJ1-6; weak D call: TRBD1 (6 bases). Germline V gene lookup returns CDR1 KGHSH and CDR2 LQKENI. V was pared by 2 bases and J by 6 bases, with 8 bases between. The CDR3 extends over 14 amino acids. The CDR3 bases are TGTGCCAGCTCACCAGGACAGTCTAATTCACCCCTCCACTTT. Translation gives CASSPGQSNSPLHF.

The chain couples TRBV18 to TRBJ2-4; no reliable D call. V was cut by 6 bases and J by 0 bases, with 18 bases left in between. There are 17 residues in the CDR3. Germline CDR1 KGHSH, CDR2 LQKENI. CDR3 coding DNA: TGTGCCAGCTCCCCCCGACACGCCGACCGAGCCAAAAACATTCAGTACTTC. Translated, it gives CASSPRHADRAKNIQYF.

The V gene is TRBV19, the J gene TRBJ2-1, with D possibly matching TRBD1 (6 bases). Germline lookup yields CDR1 LNHDA and CDR2 SQIVND (reference sequence). This CDR3 spans 14 amino acids. V lost 10 bases, J lost 8 bases, and 21 bases lay in between. The chain's CDR3 is CATTQGSSSYEQFF. CDR3 nucleotides: TGTGCCACCACCCAGGGGTCTAGCTCCTATGAGCAGTTCTTC. The entire variable domain, with the rest obtained from reference TRBV19 and TRBJ2-1, is as follows: DGGITQSPKYLFRKEGQNVTLSCEQNLNHDAMYWYRQDPGQGLRLIYYSQIVNDFQKGDIAEGYSVSREKKESFPLTVTSAQKNPTAFYLCATTQGSSSYEQFFGPGTRLTVL.

This chain connects TRBV13 to TRBJ2-3; D gene unclear. Per germline, CDR1 PRHDT and CDR2 FYEKMQ (reference sequence). The CDR3 length is 12 residues. V lost 3 bases to trimming and J lost 5 bases, with 6 bases between them. CDR3 residues: CASSFLVDTQYF. The CDR3 nucleotides are TGTGCCAGCAGCTTCCTGGTAGATACGCAGTATTTT.

The chain couples TRBV18 to TRBJ1-5; D is ambiguous. From germline, CDR1 is KGHSH and CDR2 LQKENI. This CDR3 has 13 amino acids. Trimming took 2 bases from V and 4 from J, leaving 6 bases between them. CDR3 DNA sequence: TGTGCCAGCTCACCAACGGAGAATCAGCCCCAGCATTTT. Translating gives CASSPTENQPQHF. Drawing the rest from reference TRBV18 and TRBJ1-5, the complete variable domain is NAGVMQNPRHLVRRRGQEARLRCSPMKGHSHVYWYRQLPEEGLKFMVYLQKENIIDESGMPKERFSAEFPKEGPSILRIQQVVRGDSAAYFCASSPTENQPQHFGDGTRLSIL.

The chain has TRBV9 and TRBJ2-1, with D possibly being TRBD2 (5 bases). From germline, CDR1 is SGDLS and CDR2 YYNGEE. This CDR3 comprises 17 residues. Between the trimmed V and J ends, which lost 4 bases and 3 bases, there was a span of 20 bases. The CDR3 DNA follows: TGTGCCAGCAGCCCCCTTGGAGGAGCGGACCTCTACAATGAGCAGTTCTTC. Its protein is CASSPLGGADLYNEQFF.

Here the CDR3 reads CASSSGQGGGNQPQHF. The CDR3 coding sequence is TGTGCCAGCAGCTCCGGCCAGGGGGGGGGCAATCAGCCCCAGCATTTT. This sequence joins TRBV9 and TRBJ1-5, with TRBD1 matching 7 bases. There are 16 residues in the CDR3. CDR1 SGDLS and CDR2 YYNGEE come from the germline V gene. The V and J ends lost 4 bases and 2 bases, in that order; junction bases with no gene match: 9. The full variable domain, completed using reference TRBV9 and TRBJ1-5, is DSGVTQTPKHLITATGQRVTLRCSPRSGDLSVYWYQQSLDQGLQFLIQYYNGEERAKGNILERFSAQQFPDLHSELNLSSLELGDSALYFCASSSGQGGGNQPQHFGDGTRLSIL.

The rearrangement links TRBV19 to TRBJ1-6, with TRBD1 matching 7 bases. CDR1 LNHDA and CDR2 SQIVND come from the germline V gene (reference sequence). Trimming cost V 8 bases and J 1 base; bases outside gene matches: 8. There are 16 residues in the CDR3. The CDR3 coding sequence is TGTGCCAGTTCGACAGGGAGTCGTTCCTATAATTCACCCCTCCACTTT. Translation: CASSTGSRSYNSPLHF.

The rearrangement joins TRBV21-1 to TRBJ2-7; the DNA was not used to check the table's D call, TRBD1. TRBV21-1 is classified as a pseudogene. CDR3 length: 16 residues. As DNA, the CDR3 is TGTGCCAGCAGCAAAGGCTCGGACAGGAGCTCCTACGAGCAGTACTTC. Residues: CASSKGSDRSSYEQYF.